The subject of this entry is one T cell receptor (beta chain). The data were produced by immunoSEQ multiplex PCR, yet TCRdb's version contains in-frame clones alone and is incomplete. Counted here are about 120,000 clones, 65% to 90% occurring once; the ten biggest clones make up approximately 10%. The data originate from a study of blood T cell repertoires in COVID-19. Germline V gives CDR1 MGHDK, CDR2 SYGVNS. Germline trimming cut 8 bases from V and 12 bases from J; bases unmatched to any gene: 12. The CDR3 spans 13 residues. Sequences were obtained from peripheral blood. The receptor comes from an elderly man with acute or convalescent COVID-19. J is TRBJ2-1 and V is TRBV25-1, with 8 bases aligning to TRBD2. The CDR3 region is CASEHRGGRSQFF. As DNA, the CDR3 is TGTGCCAGCGAGCACCGGGGGGGCCGCTCGCAGTTCTTC.